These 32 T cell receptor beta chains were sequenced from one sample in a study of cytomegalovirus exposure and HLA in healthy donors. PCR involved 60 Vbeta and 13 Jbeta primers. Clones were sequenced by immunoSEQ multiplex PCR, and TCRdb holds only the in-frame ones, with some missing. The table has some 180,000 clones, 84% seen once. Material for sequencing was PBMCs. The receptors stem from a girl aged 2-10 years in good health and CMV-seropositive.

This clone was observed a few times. CDR3 amino acids: CASRPPGGFSEAFF. DNA of the CDR3: TGTGCCAGCAGACCCCCTGGGGGGTTCAGTGAAGCTTTCTTT. V is TRBV6-5 and J is TRBJ1-1, with D possibly being TRBD1 (5 bases). Germline lookup yields CDR1 MNHEY and CDR2 SVGAGI. There are 14 residues in the CDR3. V gave up 6 bases and J gave up 7 bases, with 18 bases separating them.

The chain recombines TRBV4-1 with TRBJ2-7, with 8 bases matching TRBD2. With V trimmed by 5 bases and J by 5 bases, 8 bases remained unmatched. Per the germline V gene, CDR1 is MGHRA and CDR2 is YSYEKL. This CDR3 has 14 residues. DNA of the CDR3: TGCGCCAGCAGCTCGTCCGGGACTAGGAACGAGCAGTACTTC. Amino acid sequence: CASSSSGTRNEQYF.

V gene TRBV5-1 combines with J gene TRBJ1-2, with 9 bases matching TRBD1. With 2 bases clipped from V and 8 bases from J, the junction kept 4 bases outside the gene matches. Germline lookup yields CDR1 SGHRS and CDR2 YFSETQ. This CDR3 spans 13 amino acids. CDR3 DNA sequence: TGCGCCAGCAGCTTACAGGGGGCGGAAGGCTACACCTTC. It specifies CASSLQGAEGYTF.

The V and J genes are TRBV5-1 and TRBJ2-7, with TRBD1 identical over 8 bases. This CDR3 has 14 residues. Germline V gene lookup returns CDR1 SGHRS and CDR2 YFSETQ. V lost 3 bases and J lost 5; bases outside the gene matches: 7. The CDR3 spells CASSSRDRSDEQYF. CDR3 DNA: TGCGCCAGCAGCTCCCGGGACAGGTCGGACGAGCAGTACTTC.

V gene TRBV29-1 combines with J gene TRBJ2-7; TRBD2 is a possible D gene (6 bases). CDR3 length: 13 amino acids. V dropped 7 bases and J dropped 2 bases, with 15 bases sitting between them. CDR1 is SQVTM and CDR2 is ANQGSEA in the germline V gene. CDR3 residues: CSGLVGTAYEQYF. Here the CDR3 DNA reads TGCAGCGGTTTGGTAGGGACTGCCTACGAGCAGTACTTC.

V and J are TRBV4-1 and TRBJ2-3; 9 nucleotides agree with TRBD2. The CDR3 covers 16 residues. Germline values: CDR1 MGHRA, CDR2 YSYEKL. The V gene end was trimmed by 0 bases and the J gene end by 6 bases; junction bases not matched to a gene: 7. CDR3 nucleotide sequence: TGCGCCAGCAGCCAAGATTCCGCGGGGGGGATGGATACGCAGTATTTT. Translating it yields CASSQDSAGGMDTQYF.

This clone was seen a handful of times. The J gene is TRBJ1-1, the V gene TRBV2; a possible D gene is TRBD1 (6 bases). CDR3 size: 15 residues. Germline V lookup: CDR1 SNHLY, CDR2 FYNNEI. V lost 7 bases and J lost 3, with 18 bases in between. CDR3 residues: CASTFMGHKYTEAFF. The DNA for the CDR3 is TGTGCCAGCACTTTCATGGGACATAAATACACTGAAGCTTTCTTT.

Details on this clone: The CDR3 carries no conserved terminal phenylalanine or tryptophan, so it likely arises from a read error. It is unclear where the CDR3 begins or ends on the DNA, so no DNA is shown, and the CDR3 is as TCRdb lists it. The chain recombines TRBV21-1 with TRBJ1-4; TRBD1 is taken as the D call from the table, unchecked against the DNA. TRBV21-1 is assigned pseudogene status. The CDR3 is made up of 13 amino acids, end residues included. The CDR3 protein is CASSTGGNEKLFV.

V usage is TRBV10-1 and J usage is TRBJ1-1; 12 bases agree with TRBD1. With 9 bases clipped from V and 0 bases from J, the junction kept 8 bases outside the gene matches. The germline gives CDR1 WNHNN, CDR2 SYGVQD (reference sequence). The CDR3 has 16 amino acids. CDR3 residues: CASRAGTGGMNTEAFF. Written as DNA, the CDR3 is TGCGCCAGTAGAGCCGGGACAGGGGGCATGAACACTGAAGCTTTCTTT.

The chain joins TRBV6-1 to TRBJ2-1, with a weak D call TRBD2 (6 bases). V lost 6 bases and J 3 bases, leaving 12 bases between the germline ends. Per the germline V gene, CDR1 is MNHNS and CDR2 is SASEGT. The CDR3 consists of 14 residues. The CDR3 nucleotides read TGTGCCAGCAGATCCGGGACTCTCTACAATGAGCAGTTCTTC. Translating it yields CASRSGTLYNEQFF.

The CDR3, as DNA: TGTGCCTGGACTAACCAGGACTCGGGGGATACGCAGTATTTT. Its protein is CAWTNQDSGDTQYF. The V and J genes are TRBV30 and TRBJ2-3; D might be TRBD2 (5 bases). The CDR3 sequence is 14 residues long. Trimming shortened V by 4 bases and J by 6 bases, and 17 bases separated the two germline ends. Germline lookup yields CDR1 GTSNPN and CDR2 SVGIG (reference sequence).

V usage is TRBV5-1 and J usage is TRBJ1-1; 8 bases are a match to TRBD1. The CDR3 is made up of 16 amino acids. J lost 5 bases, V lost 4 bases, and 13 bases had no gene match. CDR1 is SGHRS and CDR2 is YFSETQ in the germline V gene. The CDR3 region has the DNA TGCGCCAGCAGCCCCGGACAGGGCGCCAGGGGGACTGAAGCTTTCTTT. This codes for CASSPGQGARGTEAFF.

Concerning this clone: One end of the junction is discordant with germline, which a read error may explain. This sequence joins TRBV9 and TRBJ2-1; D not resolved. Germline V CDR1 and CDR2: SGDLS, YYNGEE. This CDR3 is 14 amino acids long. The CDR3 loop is CAGSVTVSHNEQFF. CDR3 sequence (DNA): TGTGCCGGCAGCGTCACGGTGTCCCACAATGAGCAGTTCTTC.

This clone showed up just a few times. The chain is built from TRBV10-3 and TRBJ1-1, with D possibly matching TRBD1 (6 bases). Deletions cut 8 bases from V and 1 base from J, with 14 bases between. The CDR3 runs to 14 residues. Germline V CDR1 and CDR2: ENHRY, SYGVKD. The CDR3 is CAISNRAANTEAFF. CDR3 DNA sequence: TGTGCCATCTCGAACAGGGCAGCGAACACTGAAGCTTTCTTT.

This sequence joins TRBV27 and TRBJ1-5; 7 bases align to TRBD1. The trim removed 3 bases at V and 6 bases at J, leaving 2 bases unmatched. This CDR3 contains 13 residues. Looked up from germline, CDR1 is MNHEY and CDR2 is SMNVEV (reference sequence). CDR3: CASSFAGGQPQHF. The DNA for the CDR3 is TGTGCCAGCAGTTTCGCAGGGGGTCAGCCCCAGCATTTT.

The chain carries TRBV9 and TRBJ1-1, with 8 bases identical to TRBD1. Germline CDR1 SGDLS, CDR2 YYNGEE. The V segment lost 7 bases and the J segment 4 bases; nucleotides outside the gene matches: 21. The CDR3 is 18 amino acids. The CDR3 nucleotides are TGTGCCAGCGGCATCCACAGGGGGACCCCGTTGGAGGGCACTGAAGCTTTCTTT. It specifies CASGIHRGTPLEGTEAFF.

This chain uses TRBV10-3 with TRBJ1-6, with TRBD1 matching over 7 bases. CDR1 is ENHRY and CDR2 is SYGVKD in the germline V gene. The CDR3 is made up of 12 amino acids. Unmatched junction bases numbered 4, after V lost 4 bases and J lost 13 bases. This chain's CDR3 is CAISGQDRPLHF. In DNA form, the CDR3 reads TGTGCCATCAGTGGTCAGGACAGGCCCCTCCACTTT.

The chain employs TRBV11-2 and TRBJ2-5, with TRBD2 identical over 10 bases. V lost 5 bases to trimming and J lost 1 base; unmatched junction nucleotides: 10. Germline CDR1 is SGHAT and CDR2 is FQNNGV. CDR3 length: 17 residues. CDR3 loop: CASSPLPGLAAQETQYF. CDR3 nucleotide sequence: TGTGCCAGCAGCCCGCTACCAGGACTAGCGGCCCAAGAGACCCAGTACTTC. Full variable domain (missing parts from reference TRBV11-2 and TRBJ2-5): EAGVAQSPRYKIIEKRQSVAFWCNPISGHATLYWYQQILGQGPKLLIQFQNNGVVDDSQLPKDRFSAERLKGVDSTLKIQPAKLEDSAVYLCASSPLPGLAAQETQYFGPGTRLLVL.

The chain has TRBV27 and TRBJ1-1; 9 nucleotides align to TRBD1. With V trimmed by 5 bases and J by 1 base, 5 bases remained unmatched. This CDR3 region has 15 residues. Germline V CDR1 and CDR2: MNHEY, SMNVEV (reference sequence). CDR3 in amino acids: CASSPRTGENTEAFF. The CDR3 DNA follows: TGTGCCAGCAGTCCGAGGACAGGGGAGAACACTGAAGCTTTCTTT.

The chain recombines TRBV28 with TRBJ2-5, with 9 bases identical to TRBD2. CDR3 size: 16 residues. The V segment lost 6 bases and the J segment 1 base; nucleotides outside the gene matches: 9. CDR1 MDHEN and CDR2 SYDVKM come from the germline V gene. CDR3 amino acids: CASSRAGGRGQETQYF. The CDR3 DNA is TGTGCCAGCAGCCGCGCGGGGGGGAGGGGCCAAGAGACCCAGTACTTC.

The CDR3 here is CASSLEAISSSGELFF. In nucleotides, the CDR3 is TGTGCCAGCAGCTTAGAGGCAATTAGCTCTTCTGGGGAGCTGTTTTTT. The V and J genes are TRBV7-9 and TRBJ2-2; D remains unclear. The V gene's germline CDR1 is SEHNR and CDR2 FQNEAQ (reference sequence). Between the trimmed V and J ends, which lost 1 base and 8 bases, there was a span of 17 bases. This CDR3 is 16 amino acids long.

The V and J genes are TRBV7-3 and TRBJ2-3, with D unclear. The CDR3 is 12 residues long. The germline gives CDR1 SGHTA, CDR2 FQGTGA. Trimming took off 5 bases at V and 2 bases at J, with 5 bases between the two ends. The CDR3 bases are TGTGCCAGCAGCCCCTCCACAGATACGCAGTATTTT. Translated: CASSPSTDTQYF.

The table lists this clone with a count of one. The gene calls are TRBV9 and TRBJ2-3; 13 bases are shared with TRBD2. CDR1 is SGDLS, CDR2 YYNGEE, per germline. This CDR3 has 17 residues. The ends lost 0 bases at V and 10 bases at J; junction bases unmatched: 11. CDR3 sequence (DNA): TGTGCCAGCAGCGTAGAGGATGGACTAGCGGGAGCTAGAGCGCAGTATTTT. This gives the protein CASSVEDGLAGARAQYF. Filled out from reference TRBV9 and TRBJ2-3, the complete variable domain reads DSGVTQTPKHLITATGQRVTLRCSPRSGDLSVYWYQQSLDQGLQFLIQYYNGEERAKGNILERFSAQQFPDLHSELNLSSLELGDSALYFCASSVEDGLAGARAQYFGPGTRLTVL.

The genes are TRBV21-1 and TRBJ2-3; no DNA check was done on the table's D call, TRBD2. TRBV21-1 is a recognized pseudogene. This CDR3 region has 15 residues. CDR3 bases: TGTGCCAGCAGCAAAGCGCGAGGGAGCAGGAATACGCAGTATTTT. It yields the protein CASSKARGSRNTQYF.

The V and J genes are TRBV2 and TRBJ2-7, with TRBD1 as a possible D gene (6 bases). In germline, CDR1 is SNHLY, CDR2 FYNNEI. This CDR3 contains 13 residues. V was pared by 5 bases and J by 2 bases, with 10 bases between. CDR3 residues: CASSLQGPYEQYF. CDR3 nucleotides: TGTGCCAGCAGTTTACAGGGACCCTACGAGCAGTACTTC.

The CDR3 DNA sequence: TGTGCCACCAGCGGGGGGGGTACTCCCCATCAGCCCCAGCATTTT. Its translation: CATSGGGTPHQPQHF. The genes are TRBV15 and TRBJ1-5; possible D gene TRBD1, 5 bases. Trimming removed 5 bases from V and 5 bases from J, with 16 bases in between. Germline CDR1 and CDR2: LNHNV and YYDKDF (reference sequence). This CDR3 is built from 15 residues.

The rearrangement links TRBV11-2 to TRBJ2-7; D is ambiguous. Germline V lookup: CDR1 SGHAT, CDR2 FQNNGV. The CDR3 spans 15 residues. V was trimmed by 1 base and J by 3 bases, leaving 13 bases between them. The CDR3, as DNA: TGTGCCAGCAGCTTAGGAGCTTTTTCCCTCTACGAGCAGTACTTC. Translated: CASSLGAFSLYEQYF.

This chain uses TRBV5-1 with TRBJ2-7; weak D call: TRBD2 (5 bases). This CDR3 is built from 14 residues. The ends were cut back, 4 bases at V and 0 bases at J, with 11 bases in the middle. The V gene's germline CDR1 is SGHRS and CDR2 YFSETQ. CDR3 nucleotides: TGCGCCAGCAGCCTGGATGGGAGCTCCTACGAGCAGTACTTC. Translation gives CASSLDGSSYEQYF. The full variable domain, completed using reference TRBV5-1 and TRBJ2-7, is KAGVTQTPRYLIKTRGQQVTLSCSPISGHRSVSWYQQTPGQGLQFLFEYFSETQRNKGNFPGRFSGRQFSNSRSEMNVSTLELGDSALYLCASSLDGSSYEQYFGPGTRLTVT.

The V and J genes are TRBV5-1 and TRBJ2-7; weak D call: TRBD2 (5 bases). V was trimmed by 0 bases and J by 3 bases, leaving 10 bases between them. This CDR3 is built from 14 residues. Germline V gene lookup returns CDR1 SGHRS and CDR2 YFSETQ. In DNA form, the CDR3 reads TGCGCCAGCAGCTTGGTTGACGGGATCTACGAGCAGTACTTC. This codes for CASSLVDGIYEQYF.

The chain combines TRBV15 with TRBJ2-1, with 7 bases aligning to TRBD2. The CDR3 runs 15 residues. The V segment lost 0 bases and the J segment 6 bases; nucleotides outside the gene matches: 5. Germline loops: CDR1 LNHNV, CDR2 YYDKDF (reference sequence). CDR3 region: CATSRDREGSNEQFF. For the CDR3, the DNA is TGTGCCACCAGCAGAGATAGGGAGGGGAGCAATGAGCAGTTCTTC.

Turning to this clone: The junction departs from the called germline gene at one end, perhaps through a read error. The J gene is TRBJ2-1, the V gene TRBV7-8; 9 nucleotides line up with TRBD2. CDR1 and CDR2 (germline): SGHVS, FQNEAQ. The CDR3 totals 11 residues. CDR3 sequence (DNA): TGTGCCAGCAGCTCGGGACTAGCCAAGGTCTTC. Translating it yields CASSSGLAKVF.

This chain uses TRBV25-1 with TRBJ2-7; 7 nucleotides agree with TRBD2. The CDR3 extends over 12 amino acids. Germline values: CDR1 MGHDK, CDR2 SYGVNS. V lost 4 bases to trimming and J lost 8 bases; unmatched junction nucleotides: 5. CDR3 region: CASSGLAAKQYF. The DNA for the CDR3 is TGTGCCAGCAGTGGGCTAGCGGCGAAGCAGTACTTC.